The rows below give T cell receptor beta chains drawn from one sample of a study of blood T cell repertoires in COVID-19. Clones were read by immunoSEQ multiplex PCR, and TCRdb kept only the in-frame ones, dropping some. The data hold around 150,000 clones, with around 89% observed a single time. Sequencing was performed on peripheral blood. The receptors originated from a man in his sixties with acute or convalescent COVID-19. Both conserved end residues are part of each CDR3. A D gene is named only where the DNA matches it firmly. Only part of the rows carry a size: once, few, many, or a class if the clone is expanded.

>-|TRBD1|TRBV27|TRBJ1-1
TGTGCCAGCAGTTCGAAGGGGGCTGGGACTGAAGCTTTCTTT
CASSSKGAGTEAFF
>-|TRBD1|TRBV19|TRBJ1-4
TGTGCCAGTAGTACTCAGGGACAGACTAATGAAAAACTGTTTTTT
CASSTQGQTNEKLFF
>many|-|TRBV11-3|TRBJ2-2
TGTGCCAGCAGCTTAGAAACAGGGCTGGAGAAATACACCGGGGAGCTGTTTTTT
CASSLETGLEKYTGELFF
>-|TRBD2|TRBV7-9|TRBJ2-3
TGTGCCAGCAGCTTGCGGCTAGCGGGTGCAGATACGCAGTATTTT
CASSLRLAGADTQYF
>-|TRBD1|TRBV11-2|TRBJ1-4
TGTGCCAGCAGCTCCCTATATATACCTGGGACAGCAAATGAAAAACTGTTTTTT
CASSSLYIPGTANEKLFF
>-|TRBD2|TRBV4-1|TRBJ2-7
TGCGCCAGCAGCCACCCGGGACTAGCGCCTGAGCAGTACTTC
CASSHPGLAPEQYF
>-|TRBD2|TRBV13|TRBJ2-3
TGTGCCAGCAGCTTAGTGGGACTAGCAATGGATACGCAGTATTTT
CASSLVGLAMDTQYF
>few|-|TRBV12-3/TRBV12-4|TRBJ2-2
TGTGCCAGCAGTTTAGTGGACTCCGGGGAGCTGTTTTTT
CASSLVDSGELFF
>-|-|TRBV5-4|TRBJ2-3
TGTGCCAGCAGCTTCCGGGGCACAGATACGCAGTATTTT
CASSFRGTDTQYF
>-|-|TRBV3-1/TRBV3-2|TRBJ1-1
TGTGCCAGCAGCCACGGCCGGGGGGCAGCTGAAGCTTTCTTT
CASSHGRGAAEAFF
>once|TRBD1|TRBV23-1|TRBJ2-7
TGCGCCTACCAAGGGGGACAGGGGCACGAGCAGTACTTC
CAYQGGQGHEQYF
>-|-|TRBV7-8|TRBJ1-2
TGTGCCAGCAGCTTAGGGACAGCTCGCGCCTTC
CASSLGTARAF
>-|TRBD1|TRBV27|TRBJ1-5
TGTGCCAGCAGTTCCGAAGGACAGGGTCGCCAGCCCCAGCATTTT
CASSSEGQGRQPQHF
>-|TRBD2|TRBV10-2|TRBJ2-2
TGCGCCAGCAGAGTCCTTCGCTCGGGGGGGAACACCGGGGAGCTGTTTTTT
CASRVLRSGGNTGELFF
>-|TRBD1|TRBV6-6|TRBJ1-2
TGTGCCAGCAGTTATCCACAGGGGGTCAACACCTTC
CASSYPQGVNTF
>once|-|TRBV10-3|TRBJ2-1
TGTGCCATCAGGTGGGGTGGAGGGAATGAGCAGTTCTTC
CAIRWGGGNEQFF
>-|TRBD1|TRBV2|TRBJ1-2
TGTGCCAGCATAGCAGGACAGGGGGTTGGTGGCTACACCTTC
CASIAGQGVGGYTF
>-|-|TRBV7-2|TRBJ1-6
TGTGCCAGCACCCCGGCGGGTGTCCGGGGTCCTTCCCTCCACTTT
CASTPAGVRGPSLHF
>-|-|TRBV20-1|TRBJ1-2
TGCAGTGCTAGTCTAGCCCGGGAAAATCGCTACACCTTC
CSASLARENRYTF
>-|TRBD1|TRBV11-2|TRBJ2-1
TGTGCCAGCAGGCCAAGCGGGACAGGGGTAAATGAGCAGTTCTTC
CASRPSGTGVNEQFF
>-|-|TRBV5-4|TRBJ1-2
TGTGCCAGCAGCCCGGAGGGACCCTCTACACTTTACGGCTACACCTTC
CASSPEGPSTLYGYTF
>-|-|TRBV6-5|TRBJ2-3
TGTGCCAGCAGTTACCAACTAGCAACAGATACGCAGTATTTT
CASSYQLATDTQYF
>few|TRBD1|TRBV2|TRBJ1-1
TGTGCCAGCAGACCGATGTTGGCAGGGGGCGACACTGAAGCTTTCTTT
CASRPMLAGGDTEAFF
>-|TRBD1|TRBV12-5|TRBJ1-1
TGTGCTAGTGGTTTGGTACGTGATGGGACAGCTATAGCCACTGAAGCTTTCTTT
CASGLVRDGTAIATEAFF
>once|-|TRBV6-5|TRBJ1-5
TGTGCCAGCAGTAGGGGGGGGCCGGGGATTCAGCCCCAGCATTTT
CASSRGGPGIQPQHF
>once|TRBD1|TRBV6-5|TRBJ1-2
TGTGCCAGCAGTTACCGGGGACAGGGGGCTGGGTATGGCTACACCTTC
CASSYRGQGAGYGYTF
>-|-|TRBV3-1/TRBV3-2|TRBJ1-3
TGTGCCAGCAGCCAACAGGGATCTCCTGGAAACACCATATATTTT
CASSQQGSPGNTIYF
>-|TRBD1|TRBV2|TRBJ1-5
TGTGCCAGCAGGGGACAGGGGATTCAGCCCCAGCATTTT
CASRGQGIQPQHF
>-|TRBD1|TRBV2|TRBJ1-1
TGTGCCAGCAACCGAGACAGGGGGCAACGAGCTTTCTTT
CASNRDRGQRAFF
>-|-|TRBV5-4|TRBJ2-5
TGTGCCAGCAGCTTGGCGGGGATTGAAGAGACCCAGTACTTC
CASSLAGIEETQYF
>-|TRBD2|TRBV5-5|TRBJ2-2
TGTGCCAGCAGCCGGATCAGACTAGCGGGGGCGAACACCGGGGAGCTGTTTTTT
CASSRIRLAGANTGELFF
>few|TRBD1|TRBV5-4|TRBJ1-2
TGTGCCAGCAGCCCGCTGACAGGGTCTGGCTATGGCTACACCTTC
CASSPLTGSGYGYTF
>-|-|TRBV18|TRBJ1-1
TGTGCCAGCTCACCAAAGACAGATACTGAAGCTTTCTTT
CASSPKTDTEAFF
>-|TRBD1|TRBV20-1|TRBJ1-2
TGCAGTGCTAGTCCAGGGGGTAATTTCTATGGCTACACCTTC
CSASPGGNFYGYTF
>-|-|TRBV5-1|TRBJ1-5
TGCGCCAGCAGCTTGGGACAGGAACGCAATCAGCCCCAGCATTTT
CASSLGQERNQPQHF
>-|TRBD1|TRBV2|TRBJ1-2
TGTGCCAGCAGTTTCGTACTGACAGGGGTTAGCTATGGCTACACCTTC
CASSFVLTGVSYGYTF
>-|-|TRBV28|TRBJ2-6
TGTGCCAGCAGTTTATGGGGGCCGGGTGGGGCCAACGTCCTGACTTTC
CASSLWGPGGANVLTF
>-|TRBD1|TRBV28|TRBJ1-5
TGTGCCAGCAGTTTACCGGGACAGGGCGTTAGGCCCCAGCATTTT
CASSLPGQGVRPQHF
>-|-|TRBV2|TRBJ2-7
TGTGCCAGCACCCGTTTGAGCTCCTACGAGCAGTACTTC
CASTRLSSYEQYF
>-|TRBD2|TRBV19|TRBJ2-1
TGTGCCAGTAGTCTCTCTAGCGGGCGAACCAATGAGCAGTTCTTC
CASSLSSGRTNEQFF
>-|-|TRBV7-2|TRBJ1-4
TGTGCCAGCAGCTTAGGTTCGGGGGGTGATGAAAAACTGTTTTTT
CASSLGSGGDEKLFF
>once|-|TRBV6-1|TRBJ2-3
TGTGCCAGCAGTGAAGCTGCGACGGCTTCGGGGGTAGATACGCAGTATTTT
CASSEAATASGVDTQYF
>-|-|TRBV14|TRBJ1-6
TGTGCCAGCAGCCAGACCGGGATTCTAAATTCACCCCTCCACTTT
CASSQTGILNSPLHF
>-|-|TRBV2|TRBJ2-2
TGTGCCAGCAGCGCGCATAACGCGAACACCGGGGAGCTGTTTTTT
CASSAHNANTGELFF
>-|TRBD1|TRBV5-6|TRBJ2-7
TGTGCCTACCACCCCCGGGACAGGGGATACGAGCAGTACTTC
CAYHPRDRGYEQYF
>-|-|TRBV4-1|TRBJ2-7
TGCGCCAGCAGCCGCCTACAGGGCTACGAGCAGTACTTC
CASSRLQGYEQYF
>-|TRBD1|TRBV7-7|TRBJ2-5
TGTGCCAGCAGCCCAGCAGGGGGTAGGGAGACCCAGTACTTC
CASSPAGGRETQYF
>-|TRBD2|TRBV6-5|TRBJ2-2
TGTGCCAGCAGCATAGCGGGGGGGCCGACCGGGGAGCTGTTTTTT
CASSIAGGPTGELFF
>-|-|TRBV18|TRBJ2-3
TGTGCCAGCTCCCCCACAGGAGATACGCAGTATTTT
CASSPTGDTQYF